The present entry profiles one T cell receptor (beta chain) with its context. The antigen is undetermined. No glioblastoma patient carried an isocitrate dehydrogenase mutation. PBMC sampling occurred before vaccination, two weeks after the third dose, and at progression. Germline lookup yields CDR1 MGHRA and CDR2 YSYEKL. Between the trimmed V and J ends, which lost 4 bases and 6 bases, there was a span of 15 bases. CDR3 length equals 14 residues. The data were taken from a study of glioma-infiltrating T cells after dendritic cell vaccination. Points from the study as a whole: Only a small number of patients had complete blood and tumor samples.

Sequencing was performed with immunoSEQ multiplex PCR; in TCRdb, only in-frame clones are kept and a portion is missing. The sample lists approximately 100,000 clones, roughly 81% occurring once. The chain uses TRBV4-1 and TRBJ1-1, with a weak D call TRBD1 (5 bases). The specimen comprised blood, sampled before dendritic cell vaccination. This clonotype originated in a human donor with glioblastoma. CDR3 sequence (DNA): TGCGCCAGCAGCCCGGGGGTGGTGAGCCCTGAAGCTTTCTTT. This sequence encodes CASSPGVVSPEAFF.